The 11 T cell receptor beta chains below all came from one sample that was sequenced in a study of blood T cell repertoires in COVID-19. Sequenced by immunoSEQ multiplex PCR; TCRdb stores in-frame clones only, minus some. The sample yields under 250,000 clones, 65% to 85% seen once. What was sequenced was peripheral blood. The receptor source for this set is a woman between 45 and 65 years old with acute or convalescent COVID-19.

The V call is TRBV6-1, the J call TRBJ1-6; D may be TRBD1 (6 bases). Trimming took 4 bases from V and 5 from J, leaving 15 bases between them. The CDR3 extends over 16 amino acids. The germline CDR1 and CDR2 sequences are MNHNS and SASEGT. The DNA of the CDR3 is TGTGCCAGCAGTGGTAGAGGGGGATGGGATAATTCACCCCTCCACTTT. Residues: CASSGRGGWDNSPLHF.

The chain is built from TRBV19 and TRBJ1-1; 8 nucleotides line up with TRBD1. The V and J ends lost 0 bases and 1 base, in that order; junction bases with no gene match: 4. CDR1 and CDR2 (germline): LNHDA, SQIVND (reference sequence). This CDR3 has 16 residues. The CDR3 nucleotides read TGTGCCAGTAGTATAGAGGGGACAGGACCGAACACTGAAGCTTTCTTT. Translated, it gives CASSIEGTGPNTEAFF.

The CDR3: CASSLAGGYETQYF. Here the CDR3 DNA reads TGTGCCAGCAGTCTGGCGGGAGGGTACGAGACCCAGTACTTC. The V gene is TRBV6-5, the J gene TRBJ2-5; 9 bases line up with TRBD2. This CDR3 spans 14 amino acids. Germline V gives CDR1 MNHEY, CDR2 SVGAGI. Trimming at V came to 5 bases and at J to 5 bases, leaving 6 bases not matched to a gene.

This clone has just one count. V gene TRBV11-2 combines with J gene TRBJ2-7; D not certain. Germline-derived CDR1 and CDR2 are SGHAT and FQNNGV. Trimming took off 5 bases at V and 1 base at J, with 15 bases between the two ends. CDR3 size: 15 residues. CDR3 loop: CASSESLDSSYEQYF. In nucleotides, the CDR3 is TGTGCCAGCAGCGAGTCCCTCGACTCTTCCTACGAGCAGTACTTC.

The CDR3 region is CASSQGIAGSDTQYF. DNA of the CDR3: TGTGCCAGCAGCCAAGGGATAGCGGGATCGGATACGCAGTATTTT. The gene calls are TRBV3-1 (or the pseudogene TRBV3-2) and TRBJ2-3, with 8 bases lining up with TRBD2. V was pared by 1 base and J by 6 bases, with 6 bases of the junction left unmatched. The germline gives CDR1 LGHDT, CDR2 YNNKEL (reference sequence). CDR3 length equals 15 residues.

This clone was recorded many times. The V call is TRBV19, the J call TRBJ2-6, with D unresolved. The germline V gene has CDR1 LNHDA and CDR2 SQIVND (reference sequence). The CDR3 length is 16 residues. With 6 bases removed from V and 2 bases from J, the gap between germline ends came to 14 bases. CDR3 in DNA: TGTGCCAGTAGCCTCCCCCCAGGCGCTGGGGCCAACGTCCTGACTTTC. It specifies CASSLPPGAGANVLTF.

The rearrangement joins TRBV15 to TRBJ2-5, with a weak D call TRBD1 (5 bases). CDR3 length: 14 residues. V was shortened by 0 bases and J by 5 bases, with 10 bases between the two germline ends. Germline V gives CDR1 LNHNV, CDR2 YYDKDF (reference sequence). This CDR3 reads CATSRDPAGETQYF. As DNA, the CDR3 is TGTGCCACCAGCAGAGATCCGGCAGGGGAGACCCAGTACTTC.

The V gene is TRBV19, the J gene TRBJ2-4, with TRBD2 matching over 8 bases. The CDR3 runs 16 residues. Looked up from germline, CDR1 is LNHDA and CDR2 is SQIVND (reference sequence). V trimming: 5 bases; J trimming: 3 bases; junction bases outside the gene matches: 9. This CDR3 is CASSVPGGPFKNIQYF. The CDR3 DNA reads TGTGCCAGTAGTGTACCGGGAGGGCCGTTCAAAAACATTCAGTACTTC.

The chain has TRBV27 and TRBJ2-1; the match to TRBD1 covers 11 bases. Germline V lookup: CDR1 MNHEY, CDR2 SMNVEV (reference sequence). This CDR3 has 14 residues. V shed 10 bases, J shed 7 bases, and the junction held 9 bases outside the gene matches. CDR3 coding DNA: TGTGCCACCCTCGGGGACAGGGGGGAGAATGAGCAGTTCTTC. It encodes CATLGDRGENEQFF.

The CDR3 protein is CASTSLAYEQYF. As DNA, the CDR3 is TGTGCCAGCACCTCACTAGCCTACGAGCAGTACTTC. This chain joins TRBV7-3 and TRBJ2-7, with D possibly being TRBD2 (5 bases). Germline CDR1 and CDR2: SGHTA and FQGTGA. The CDR3 is made up of 12 amino acids. V lost 7 bases and J lost 2, with 9 bases in between.

This clone came up a few times. The chain joins TRBV4-1 to TRBJ1-5; D remains ambiguous. With 0 bases removed from V and 9 bases from J, the gap between germline ends came to 6 bases. Germline V gives CDR1 MGHRA, CDR2 YSYEKL. This CDR3 contains 12 residues. This chain's CDR3 is CASSQEAGPQHF. Written as DNA, the CDR3 is TGCGCCAGCAGCCAAGAGGCGGGGCCCCAGCATTTT.